This T cell receptor beta chain was recovered during a study of CD8+CD57+ T cells in acquired aplastic anemia. Turning to the study itself: The average for DNA from sorted CD4+ and CD8+ cells was 3 to 4 ug. Overall study results and limits: Any difference that existed in CD8+ Simpson's diversity between patients and controls was not significant. Patients and controls shared twenty-nine CD8+ CDR3 sequences, highly expressed in patients.

Germline CDR1 is DFQATT and CDR2 is SNEGSKA (reference sequence). Trimming stripped 0 bases from V and 8 bases from J, with 10 bases between. This CDR3 has 13 residues. Concerning this clonotype: Its antigen is still unknown.

Patients who underwent sequencing had shown CD8+CD57+ cell expansion by flow cytometry. All patients were therapy-naive when blood was sampled. CDR3 and TCR beta VDJ profiling relied on a genomic DNA template. TCRdb reprocessed the reads with MiXCR, giving one entry per CDR3 protein. The data show about 160,000 distinct CDR3 sequences, roughly 50% seen once. The sequenced sample consisted of sorted CD4+, CD8+, or CD8+CD57+ T cells (not recorded which) from PBMCs. The rearrangement joins TRBV20-1 to TRBJ2-2; D gene ambiguous. This TCR was recovered from a human donor with aplastic anemia. The DNA for the CDR3 is TGCAGTGCTAGAGAGGCCAAGACAGGGGAGCTGTTTTTT. This gives the protein CSAREAKTGELFF.